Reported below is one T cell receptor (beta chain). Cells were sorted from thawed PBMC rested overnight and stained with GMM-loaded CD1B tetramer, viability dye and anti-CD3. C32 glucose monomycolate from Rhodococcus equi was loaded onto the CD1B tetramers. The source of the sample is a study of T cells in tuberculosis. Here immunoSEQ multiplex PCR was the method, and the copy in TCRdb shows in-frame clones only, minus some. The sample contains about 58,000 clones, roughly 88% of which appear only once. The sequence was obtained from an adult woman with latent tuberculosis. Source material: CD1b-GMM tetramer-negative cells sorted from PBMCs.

The CDR3, as DNA: TGCAGCGTCCTGGGACAGGAGGTGAGCTACACCTTC. Protein sequence: CSVLGQEVSYTF. This chain joins TRBV29-1 and TRBJ1-2; TRBD1 matches at 8 bases. This CDR3 is 12 amino acids long. Germline trimming cut 6 bases from V and 9 bases from J; bases unmatched to any gene: 9. CDR1 is SQVTM, CDR2 ANQGSEA, per germline.